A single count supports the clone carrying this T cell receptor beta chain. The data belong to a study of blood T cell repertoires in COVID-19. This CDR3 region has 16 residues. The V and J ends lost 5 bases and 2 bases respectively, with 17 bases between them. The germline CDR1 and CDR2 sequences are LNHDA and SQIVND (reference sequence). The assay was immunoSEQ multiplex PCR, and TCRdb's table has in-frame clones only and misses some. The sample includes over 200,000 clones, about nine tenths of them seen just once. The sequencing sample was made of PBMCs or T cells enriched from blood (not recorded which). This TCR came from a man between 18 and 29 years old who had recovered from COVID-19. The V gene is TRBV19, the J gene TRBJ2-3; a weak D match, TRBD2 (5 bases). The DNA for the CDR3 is TGTGCCAGTAGTTCCAGAGGCGGGCCCTCCACAGATACGCAGTATTTT. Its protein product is CASSSRGGPSTDTQYF. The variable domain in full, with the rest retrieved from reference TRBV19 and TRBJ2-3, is DGGITQSPKYLFRKEGQNVTLSCEQNLNHDAMYWYRQDPGQGLRLIYYSQIVNDFQKGDIAEGYSVSREKKESFPLTVTSAQKNPTAFYLCASSSRGGPSTDTQYFGPGTRLTVL.